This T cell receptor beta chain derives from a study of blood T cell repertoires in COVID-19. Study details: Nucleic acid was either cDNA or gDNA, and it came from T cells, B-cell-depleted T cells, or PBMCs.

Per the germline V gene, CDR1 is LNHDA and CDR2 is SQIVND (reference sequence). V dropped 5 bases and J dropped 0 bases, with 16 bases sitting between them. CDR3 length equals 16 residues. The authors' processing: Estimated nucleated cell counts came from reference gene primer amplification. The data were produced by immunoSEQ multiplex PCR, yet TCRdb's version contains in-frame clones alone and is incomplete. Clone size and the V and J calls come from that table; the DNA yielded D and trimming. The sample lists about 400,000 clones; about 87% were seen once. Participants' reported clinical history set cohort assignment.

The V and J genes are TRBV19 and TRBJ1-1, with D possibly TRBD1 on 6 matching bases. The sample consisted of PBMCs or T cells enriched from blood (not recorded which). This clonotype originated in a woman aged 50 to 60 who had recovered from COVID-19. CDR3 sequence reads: CASSSPPGVLNTEAFF. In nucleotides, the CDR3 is TGTGCCAGTAGTTCCCCCCCAGGGGTTTTGAACACTGAAGCTTTCTTT.